The rows below give T cell receptor beta chains drawn from one sample of a study of early T cells in non-severe SARS-CoV-2 infection. TCRdb used MiXCR to reprocess the 5' RACE reads, holding one entry per CDR3 protein. The table has under 100,000 distinct CDR3 sequences, approximately 10% seen once. Sequenced input: whole blood. Receptors originate from an adult who was a healthcare worker with PCR-confirmed SARS-CoV-2 infection or an uninfected control (not recorded which). Each CDR3 is given with its conserved first and last residue. The D gene is left open where the match is weak. Where a row states a size, it is once, few, many or the class of an expanded clone; other rows omit it.

clone_size j_call d_call v_call cdr3_aa cdr3_nt
many TRBJ2-1 - TRBV11-1 CASSSGGLRTNEQFF TGTGCCAGCAGCTCTGGTGGACTAAGGACGAATGAGCAGTTCTTC
few TRBJ1-1 TRBD1 TRBV5-1 CASSLTGDGTEAFF TGCGCCAGCAGCTTGACAGGGGACGGCACTGAAGCTTTCTTT
many TRBJ1-2 - TRBV28 CASSLWTDLYGYTF TGTGCCAGCAGTTTATGGACAGATCTCTATGGCTACACCTTC
few TRBJ1-2 - TRBV28 CASSLLGLGYGYTF TGTGCCAGCAGTTTATTGGGCCTTGGCTATGGCTACACCTTC
- TRBJ2-7 TRBD2 TRBV28 CASSFLAGAYEQYF TGTGCCAGCAGTTTCTTAGCGGGAGCCTACGAGCAGTACTTC
- TRBJ1-6 TRBD1 TRBV12-5 CASGSRTGPFWTLHF TGTGCTAGTGGTTCCCGGACAGGACCCTTTTGGACCCTCCACTTT
many TRBJ1-2 - TRBV6-1 CASSESLARLYGYTF TGTGCCAGCAGTGAAAGCCTAGCCAGGCTTTATGGCTACACCTTC
- TRBJ2-1 - TRBV6-5 CASRAVSSPYNEQFF TGTGCCAGCAGGGCGGTCAGTTCCCCCTACAATGAGCAGTTCTTC
many TRBJ2-1 - TRBV2 CASDRRYEQFF TGTGCCAGCGACAGGCGGTATGAGCAGTTCTTC
few TRBJ2-1 - TRBV28 CASSRPVVEEQFF TGTGCCAGCAGTAGACCCGTAGTCGAAGAGCAGTTCTTC
few TRBJ1-1 - TRBV18 CASSTATNTEAFF TGTGCCAGCTCAACGGCTACGAACACTGAAGCTTTCTTT
few TRBJ2-2 TRBD1 TRBV29-1 CSVGQGTNTGELFF TGCAGCGTCGGACAGGGGACGAACACCGGGGAGCTGTTTTTT
- TRBJ2-1 TRBD1 TRBV19 CASRVWTGEGNEQFF TGTGCCAGTAGGGTATGGACAGGGGAGGGCAATGAGCAGTTCTTC
- TRBJ2-4 - TRBV28 CASKRVAPTIAKNIQYF TGTGCCAGCAAGAGGGTGGCTCCGACCATAGCCAAAAACATTCAGTACTTC
- TRBJ2-1 - TRBV12-3/TRBV12-4 CASSLRGVGHEQFF TGTGCCAGCAGTTTAAGGGGGGTAGGACATGAGCAGTTCTTC
many TRBJ2-1 - TRBV7-9 CASSSGLTSYNEQFF TGTGCCAGCAGCTCCGGACTTACCTCCTACAATGAGCAGTTCTTC
many TRBJ2-7 TRBD1 TRBV20-1 CSARDRDSPYEQYF TGCAGTGCTAGAGACCGGGACAGCCCCTACGAGCAGTACTTC
- TRBJ2-3 - TRBV7-8 CASSLDTGTDTQYF TGTGCCAGCAGCTTAGACACCGGCACAGATACGCAGTATTTT
few TRBJ1-2 - TRBV5-1 CASSLGERSNYGYTF TGCGCCAGCAGCTTGGGGGAACGGAGTAACTATGGCTACACCTTC
few TRBJ2-1 TRBD2 TRBV2 CASSGTSGRAAEQFF TGTGCCAGCAGTGGTACTAGCGGGAGGGCTGCTGAGCAGTTCTTC
few TRBJ2-1 TRBD1 TRBV5-1 CASSPFIDRGLRNEQFF TGCGCCAGCAGCCCCTTCATTGACAGGGGGCTTCGAAATGAGCAGTTCTTC
few TRBJ2-4 - TRBV20-1 CSARGTVGDIQYF TGCAGTGCTAGAGGTACTGTGGGAGACATTCAGTACTTC
many TRBJ1-4 - TRBV28 CASSLYAPGASKKLFF TGTGCCAGCAGTTTATACGCGCCAGGGGCTAGTAAAAAACTGTTTTTT
few TRBJ2-5 - TRBV5-6 CASSLATGYETQYF TGTGCCAGCAGCTTGGCTACCGGTTACGAGACCCAGTACTTC
few TRBJ2-7 - TRBV2 CASARRGGRSYEQYF TGTGCCAGCGCCCGACGCGGGGGCCGTTCCTACGAGCAGTACTTC
- TRBJ2-7 - TRBV20-1 CSARDGRGGYEQYF TGCAGTGCTAGAGATGGACGGGGCGGCTACGAGCAGTACTTC
- TRBJ2-7 - TRBV15 CATSTTPGFNSYEQYF TGTGCCACCAGCACCACCCCGGGGTTTAACTCCTACGAGCAGTACTTC
few TRBJ2-7 - TRBV12-3/TRBV12-4 CASSSSGTWNYYEQYF TGTGCCAGCAGTTCCTCCGGGACATGGAACTACTACGAGCAGTACTTC
many TRBJ2-7 - TRBV24-1 CATSGLRFEQYF TGTGCCACCTCGGGACTCCGGTTTGAGCAGTACTTC
many TRBJ2-1 - TRBV2 CASSEALPGHNEQFF TGTGCCAGCAGTGAAGCGCTTCCAGGGCACAATGAGCAGTTCTTC
many TRBJ1-2 TRBD1 TRBV20-1 CSAIKRTGGHYGYTF TGCAGTGCTATCAAGAGGACAGGGGGCCACTATGGCTACACCTTC
- TRBJ2-7 - TRBV6-5 CASSYSYGPPGHEQYF TGTGCCAGCAGTTACTCGTACGGGCCCCCGGGTCACGAGCAGTACTTC
many TRBJ2-5 TRBD2 TRBV6-5 CASSYRGGQETQYF TGTGCCAGCAGTTACCGGGGGGGGCAAGAGACCCAGTACTTC
many TRBJ1-1 - TRBV28 CACLGLRTNTEAFF TGTGCCTGCCTTGGACTTAGGACGAACACTGAAGCTTTCTTT
- TRBJ2-1 - TRBV29-1 CSVASGSSYNEQFF TGCAGCGTTGCTTCCGGGAGCTCCTACAATGAGCAGTTCTTC
many TRBJ2-6 - TRBV18 CASSPGEVISGANVLTF TGTGCCAGCTCACCGGGGGAGGTGATCTCTGGGGCCAACGTCCTGACTTTC
few TRBJ1-1 - TRBV29-1 CSVVEGMNTEAFF TGCAGCGTTGTGGAGGGGATGAACACTGAAGCTTTCTTT
few TRBJ1-2 TRBD1 TRBV27 CASRTDSPGTALEVGYTF TGTGCCAGCAGGACCGACTCACCCGGGACAGCCCTCGAAGTTGGCTACACCTTC
- TRBJ1-6 - TRBV7-8 CASSLVYNSPLHF TGTGCCAGCAGCCTCGTCTATAATTCACCCCTCCACTTT
- TRBJ2-3 TRBD1 TRBV6-1 CASIRDRGPKDTQYF TGTGCCAGTATTCGGGACAGGGGGCCTAAAGATACGCAGTATTTT
- TRBJ1-1 TRBD1 TRBV25-1 CASTPRTGGGTEAFF TGTGCCAGCACTCCCCGGACAGGGGGAGGGACTGAAGCTTTCTTT
few TRBJ2-3 - TRBV2 CASSIVLGTDTQYF TGTGCCAGCAGTATCGTGCTGGGCACAGATACGCAGTATTTT
- TRBJ1-1 - TRBV7-8 CASSLDRHVGAEAFF TGTGCCAGCAGCTTAGATCGGCACGTGGGAGCTGAAGCTTTCTTT
few TRBJ2-5 - TRBV5-1 CASKVNIQETQYF TGCGCCAGCAAAGTGAATATACAAGAGACCCAGTACTTC
- TRBJ2-7 TRBD1 TRBV7-2 CASSLVGQGASEQYF TGTGCCAGCAGCTTAGTAGGACAGGGGGCCTCCGAGCAGTACTTC
many TRBJ1-1 TRBD1 TRBV5-6 CASSLFGAGGTEAFF TGTGCCAGCAGCTTGTTTGGGGCAGGGGGCACTGAAGCTTTCTTT
few TRBJ2-1 TRBD2 TRBV29-1 CSVVGAPSGRSSSYNEQFF TGCAGCGTTGTGGGGGCCCCTAGCGGGAGGTCGAGCTCCTACAATGAGCAGTTCTTC
many TRBJ2-4 - TRBV27 CASSFFSRGAKNIQYF TGTGCCAGCAGTTTTTTTTCCCGTGGCGCAAAAAACATTCAGTACTTC
- TRBJ2-7 - TRBV5-1 CASSAGTSVAYEQYF TGCGCCAGCAGCGCCGGGACATCGGTCGCCTACGAGCAGTACTTC
few TRBJ1-6 - TRBV12-3/TRBV12-4 CASTIGARGSPLHF TGTGCCAGCACCATTGGAGCAAGAGGGTCACCCCTCCACTTT